These T cell receptor beta chains were read from a single sample in a study of Ad26.COV2.S vaccination and SARS-CoV-2 variants. Profiled with immunoSEQ multiplex PCR; TCRdb holds only in-frame clones, not every one. Here the sample spans fewer than 400,000 clones, roughly nine tenths being singletons. The sequencing here drew on peripheral blood, taken in a trial of Ad26.COV2.S vaccine versus placebo. The receptor set was obtained from a person aged 18-65 years who received the Ad26.COV2.S COVID-19 vaccine or a placebo. The CDR3 runs from the conserved cysteine through the conserved F or W. A D gene is named only where the DNA matches it firmly. Size is omitted from some rows. Given values are once, few, many or a class for expanded clones.

.	TRBV29-1	.	TRBJ1-2	TGCAGCGTTGAAACGGAGCATAACTATGGCTACACCTTC	CSVETEHNYGYTF
TRBD1	TRBV5-1	.	TRBJ2-5	TGCGCCAGCAGCTCAGGACAGGGGGCAGAAGAGACCCAGTACTTC	CASSSGQGAEETQYF
.	TRBV4-3	once	TRBJ1-1	TGCGCCAGCAGCCCCAGGGCCGGAGGAGAAGCTTTCTTT	CASSPRAGGEAFF
TRBD1	TRBV20-1	once	TRBJ1-2	TGCAGTGCAAGTTATGAACAGGGGCGAGGTGGCTACACCTTC	CSASYEQGRGGYTF
.	TRBV11-2	.	TRBJ2-1	TGTGCCAGCAGCTTCTGGGGGGCCTACAATGAGCAGTTCTTC	CASSFWGAYNEQFF
TRBD1	TRBV7-9	.	TRBJ1-2	TGTGCCAGCAGCTTAAGCACAGGGGACAACTATGGCTACACCTTC	CASSLSTGDNYGYTF
.	TRBV5-6	.	TRBJ2-5	TGTGCCAGCAGCTTCTGGCGGAACGGTAGGATTGAGACCCAGTACTTC	CASSFWRNGRIETQYF
.	TRBV5-1	.	TRBJ2-1	TGCGCCAGCAGCTGGAACTCGAACAATGAGCAGTTCTTC	CASSWNSNNEQFF
.	TRBV6-5	.	TRBJ1-1	TGTGCCAGCAGTTATACGTTTGGAACCACTGAAGCTTTCTTT	CASSYTFGTTEAFF
.	TRBV9	.	TRBJ1-1	TGTGCCAGCAGCCGGATGCAGGGAAATGTTGAAGCTTTCTTT	CASSRMQGNVEAFF
.	TRBV5-4	.	TRBJ1-2	TGTGCCAGCAGCCAGGCGTGGGGTGAAGATGGCTACACCTTC	CASSQAWGEDGYTF
TRBD1	TRBV12-5	.	TRBJ1-4	TGTGCTAGTGGTCCGCAGGGGGAAAGTGAAAAACTGTTTTTT	CASGPQGESEKLFF
TRBD1	TRBV7-6	.	TRBJ1-4	TGTGCCAGCAGCACCGGGACAGACCCTGAAAAACTGTTTTTT	CASSTGTDPEKLFF
.	TRBV3-1/TRBV3-2	.	TRBJ1-2	TGTGCCAGCAGCAAACAGGGACCCTATGGCTACACCTTC	CASSKQGPYGYTF
TRBD1	TRBV7-6	.	TRBJ2-3	TGTGCCAGCAGCCTCCTGACAGGGCAAAACACAGATACGCAGTATTTT	CASSLLTGQNTDTQYF
TRBD1	TRBV12-3/TRBV12-4	.	TRBJ1-2	TGTGCCAGCAACACAGGGGGCCTTGGCTACACCTTC	CASNTGGLGYTF
.	TRBV15	.	TRBJ1-1	TGTGCCACCAGCAGAGATCTGAGAACTGAAGCTTTCTTT	CATSRDLRTEAFF
TRBD2	TRBV12-3/TRBV12-4	.	TRBJ2-1	TGTGCCAGCCGGACTAGCGACTACAATGAGCAGTTCTTC	CASRTSDYNEQFF
.	TRBV2	.	TRBJ1-5	TGTGCCAGCAGTGAGCACAGCCATCAGCCCCAGCATTTT	CASSEHSHQPQHF
TRBD1	TRBV19	.	TRBJ2-4	TGTGCCAGTAGTGCCGGGACAGCTTGGGACATTCAGTACTTC	CASSAGTAWDIQYF
.	TRBV21-1	.	TRBJ2-1	TGTGCCAGCAGCAGACCTAGCGGGGGGGCTAGGGATGAGCAGTTCTTC	CASSRPSGGARDEQFF
.	TRBV3-1/TRBV3-2	.	TRBJ1-3	TGTGCCAGCAGGTTACAGGGCTCTGGAAACACCATATATTTT	CASRLQGSGNTIYF
.	TRBV4-3	.	TRBJ1-1	TGCGCCAGCAGCCACTTGAAAGGGGGGAACATGAACACTGAAGCTTTCTTT	CASSHLKGGNMNTEAFF
.	TRBV7-2	.	TRBJ2-2	TGTGCCAGCAACCCCGGGGGGAACACCGGGGAGCTGTTTTTT	CASNPGGNTGELFF
.	TRBV7-2	.	TRBJ2-3	TGTGCCAGCAGCTTAAATGGGGGGATGAGCACAGATACGCAGTATTTT	CASSLNGGMSTDTQYF
.	TRBV6-1	.	TRBJ1-6	TGTGCCAGCAGTGAAAGGTCCTATAGCTCCTATAATTCACCCCTCCACTTT	CASSERSYSSYNSPLHF
TRBD1	TRBV5-1	.	TRBJ1-1	TGCGCCAGCAGCGCGCGGGACAGGAACACTGAAGCTTTCTTT	CASSARDRNTEAFF
.	TRBV7-2	.	TRBJ2-1	TGTGCCAGCAGCTTAGGCGTAAACTCCTACAATGAGCAGTTCTTC	CASSLGVNSYNEQFF
.	TRBV3-1/TRBV3-2	.	TRBJ1-3	TGTGCCAGCAGCCAGGGTGGTGGAAACACCATATATTTT	CASSQGGGNTIYF
.	TRBV7-9	medium-sized	TRBJ1-1	TGTGCCAGCAAAGCGCCAGGGTTGTTGTCTGAAGCTTTCTTT	CASKAPGLLSEAFF
.	TRBV3-1/TRBV3-2	.	TRBJ1-6	TGTGCCAGCAGCCAAGGGCTGGTGGGTTCACCCCTCCACTTT	CASSQGLVGSPLHF
.	TRBV4-1	few	TRBJ2-7	TGCGCCAGCAGCCAAGAGGTTAGGAAGCCAGGGAGGCTCAACGAGCAGTACTTC	CASSQEVRKPGRLNEQYF
.	TRBV4-2	.	TRBJ1-4	TGTGCCAGCAGCCAAGACAGGGGAGCGGGGACTAATGAAAAACTGTTTTTT	CASSQDRGAGTNEKLFF
TRBD1	TRBV6-4	once	TRBJ1-4	TGTGCCAGCAGGGAACAGGGGAGGATTGCAACTAATGAAAAACTGTTTTTT	CASREQGRIATNEKLFF
.	TRBV5-1	.	TRBJ1-4	TGCGCCAGCAGCTTGGAGACAGGCTATGCAACTAATGAAAAACTGTTTTTT	CASSLETGYATNEKLFF
TRBD1	TRBV7-8	.	TRBJ1-1	TGTGCCAGCAGCTTTAGACAGGGAACTGAAGCTTTCTTT	CASSFRQGTEAFF
TRBD1	TRBV27	few	TRBJ1-2	TGTGCCAGCAGTATTCAGGGGGAAACCTATGGCTACACCTTC	CASSIQGETYGYTF
.	TRBV3-1/TRBV3-2	.	TRBJ2-7	TGTGCCAGCAGCCAAGATCCGGGTGCCTACGAGCAGTACTTC	CASSQDPGAYEQYF
.	TRBV2	.	TRBJ1-1	TGTGCCAGCAGTGTGGGGGTCGCATTGAACACTGAAGCTTTCTTT	CASSVGVALNTEAFF
.	TRBV6-5	.	TRBJ1-1	TGTGCCAGCAGTTACCATGCGGAAGACACTGAAGCTTTCTTT	CASSYHAEDTEAFF
.	TRBV5-6	.	TRBJ2-1	TGTGCCAGCAGCTCCCCCACGGGGGACAGTGAGCAGTTCTTC	CASSSPTGDSEQFF
.	TRBV6-1	few	TRBJ1-5	TGTGCCAGCAGTGAGTTACAGCATCAGCCCCAGCATTTT	CASSELQHQPQHF
.	TRBV4-1	.	TRBJ1-1	TGCGCCAGCAGCCCGGGGGCCATGACAGGACCCAGACCTGAAGCTTTCTTT	CASSPGAMTGPRPEAFF
TRBD2	TRBV5-4	.	TRBJ2-5	TGTGCCAGCAGCTTGGGGACTAGCGGGGGGAGAGAGACCCAGTACTTC	CASSLGTSGGRETQYF
.	TRBV6-5	once	TRBJ2-7	TGTGCCAGCAGTTTGGGACGGACCTACGAGCAGTACTTC	CASSLGRTYEQYF